This record covers a single T cell receptor (beta chain). This sample stems from a study of cytomegalovirus exposure and HLA in healthy donors. The PCR contained 60 Vbeta and 13 Jbeta primers. Data came from immunoSEQ multiplex PCR; TCRdb stores just in-frame clones and leaves some out. The table includes 250,000 to 350,000 clones, just over 85% detected once. This sequence was found in a man aged 40-55 years in good health and CMV-seropositive. The sequencing input was PBMCs.

The CDR3 nucleotides read TGTGCCAGCAGCGTCACTAGCGCAGACAATGAGCAGTTCTTC. This sequence encodes CASSVTSADNEQFF. The genes are TRBV7-9 and TRBJ2-1; 7 positions agree with TRBD2. The CDR3 covers 14 residues. From germline, CDR1 is SEHNR and CDR2 FQNEAQ (reference sequence). The V gene end was trimmed by 5 bases and the J gene end by 5 bases; junction bases not matched to a gene: 6.